This note documents a single T cell receptor beta chain sequence. The entry originates in a study of OX40 agonist ivuxolimab in advanced cancers. Study in general: The dose-escalation cohort was over 65% male, with a mean age of approximately 61 years, ranging roughly 23 to 90. Earlier treatment with anti-PD-1, anti-PD-L1 or anti-CTLA-4 was permitted, and over 35% had received some.

Repertoires were generated with immunoSEQ multiplex PCR, while TCRdb's copy carries only in-frame clones and drops some. The sample contains tens of thousands of clones, around 93% of which appear only once. The clonotype originates from an adult with an advanced solid tumor such as melanoma, head and neck, liver or kidney cancer. Sequences were derived from CD4+ or CD8+ T cells sorted from blood, sampled in a trial of the OX40 agonist ivuxolimab.

CDR3 sequence (DNA): TGTGCCAGCAGCTTCTGGACAGGGGGCTACACCTTC. Amino acids: CASSFWTGGYTF. This sequence joins TRBV7-9 and TRBJ1-2; 8 bases match TRBD1. Germline V gives CDR1 SEHNR, CDR2 FQNEAQ (reference sequence). V lost 3 bases to trimming and J lost 8 bases; unmatched junction nucleotides: 2. The CDR3 contains 12 residues.